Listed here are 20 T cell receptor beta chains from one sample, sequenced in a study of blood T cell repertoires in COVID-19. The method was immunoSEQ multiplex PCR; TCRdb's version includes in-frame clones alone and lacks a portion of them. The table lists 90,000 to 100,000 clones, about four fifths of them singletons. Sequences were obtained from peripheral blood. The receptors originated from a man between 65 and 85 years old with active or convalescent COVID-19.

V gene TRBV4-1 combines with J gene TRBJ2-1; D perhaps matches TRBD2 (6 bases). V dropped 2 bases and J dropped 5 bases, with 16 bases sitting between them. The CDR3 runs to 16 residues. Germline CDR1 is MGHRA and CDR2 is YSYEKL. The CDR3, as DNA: TGCGCCAGCAGCCAACCCGGACTTAGCGGCCACAATGAGCAGTTCTTC. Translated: CASSQPGLSGHNEQFF.

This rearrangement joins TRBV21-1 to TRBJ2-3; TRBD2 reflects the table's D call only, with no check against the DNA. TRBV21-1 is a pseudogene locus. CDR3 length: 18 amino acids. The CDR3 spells CASSKVPRGLFFTDTQYF. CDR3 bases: TGTGCCAGCAGCAAAGTACCTCGTGGACTTTTCTTCACAGATACGCAGTATTTT.

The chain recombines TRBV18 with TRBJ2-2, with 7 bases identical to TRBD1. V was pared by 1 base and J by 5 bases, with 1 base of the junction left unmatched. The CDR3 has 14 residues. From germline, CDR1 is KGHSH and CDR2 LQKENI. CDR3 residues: CASSPLQGTGELFF. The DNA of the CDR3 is TGTGCCAGCTCACCACTACAGGGGACCGGGGAGCTGTTTTTT.

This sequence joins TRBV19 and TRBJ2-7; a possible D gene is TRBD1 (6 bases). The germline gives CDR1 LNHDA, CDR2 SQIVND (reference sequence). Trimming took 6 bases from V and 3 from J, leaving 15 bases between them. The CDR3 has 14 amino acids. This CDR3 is CASRRRTASYEQYF. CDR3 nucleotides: TGTGCCAGTAGAAGGAGGACAGCGAGCTACGAGCAGTACTTC.

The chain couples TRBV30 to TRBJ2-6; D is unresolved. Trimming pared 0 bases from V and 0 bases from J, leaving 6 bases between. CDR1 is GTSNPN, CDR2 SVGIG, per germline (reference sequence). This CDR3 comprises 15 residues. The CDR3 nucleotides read TGTGCCTGGAGTGTACTACCCTCTGGGGCCAACGTCCTGACTTTC. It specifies CAWSVLPSGANVLTF.

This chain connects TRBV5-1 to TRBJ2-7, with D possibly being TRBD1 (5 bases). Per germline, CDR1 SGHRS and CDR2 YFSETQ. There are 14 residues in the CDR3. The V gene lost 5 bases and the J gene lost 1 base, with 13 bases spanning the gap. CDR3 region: CASRTAPSSYEQYF. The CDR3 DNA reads TGCGCCAGCAGGACAGCCCCATCTTCCTACGAGCAGTACTTC.

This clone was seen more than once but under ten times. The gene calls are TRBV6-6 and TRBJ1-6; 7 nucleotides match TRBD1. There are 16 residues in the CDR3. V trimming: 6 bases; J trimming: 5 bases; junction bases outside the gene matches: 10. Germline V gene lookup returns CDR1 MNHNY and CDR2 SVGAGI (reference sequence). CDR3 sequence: CASSREVDRHNSPLHF. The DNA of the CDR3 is TGTGCCAGCAGCCGCGAGGTGGACAGGCATAATTCACCCCTCCACTTT.

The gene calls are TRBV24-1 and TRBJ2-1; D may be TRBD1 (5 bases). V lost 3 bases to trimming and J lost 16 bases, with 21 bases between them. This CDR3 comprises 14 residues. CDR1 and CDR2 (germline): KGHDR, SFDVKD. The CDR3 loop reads CATSDTSPGPGYFF. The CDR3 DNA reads TGTGCCACCAGTGATACCAGCCCAGGGCCTGGATATTTCTTC.

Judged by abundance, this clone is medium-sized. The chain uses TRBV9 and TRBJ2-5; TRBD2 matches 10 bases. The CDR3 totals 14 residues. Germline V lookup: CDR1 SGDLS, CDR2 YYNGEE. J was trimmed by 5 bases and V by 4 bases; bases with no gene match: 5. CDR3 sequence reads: CASSKQTSGETQYF. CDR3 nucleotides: TGTGCCAGCAGCAAACAGACTAGCGGGGAGACCCAGTACTTC.

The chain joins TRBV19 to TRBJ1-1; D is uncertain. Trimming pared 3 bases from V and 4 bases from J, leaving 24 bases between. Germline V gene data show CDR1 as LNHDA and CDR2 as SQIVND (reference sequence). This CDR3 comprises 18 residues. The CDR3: CASSINLGTVASLTEAFF. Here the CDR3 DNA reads TGTGCCAGTAGTATTAATTTGGGTACAGTTGCATCCCTCACTGAAGCTTTCTTT.

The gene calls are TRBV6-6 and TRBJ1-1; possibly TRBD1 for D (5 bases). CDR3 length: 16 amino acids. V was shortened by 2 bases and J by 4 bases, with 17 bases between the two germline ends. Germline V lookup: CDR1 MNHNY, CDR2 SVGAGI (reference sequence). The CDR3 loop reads CASSYRPTGRGTEAFF. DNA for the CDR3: TGTGCCAGCAGTTACCGCCCCACAGGAAGGGGCACTGAAGCTTTCTTT.

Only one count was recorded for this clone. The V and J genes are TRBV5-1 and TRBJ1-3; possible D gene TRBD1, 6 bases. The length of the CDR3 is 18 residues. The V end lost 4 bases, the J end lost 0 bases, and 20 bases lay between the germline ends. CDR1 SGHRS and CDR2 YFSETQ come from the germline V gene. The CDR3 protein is CASSTGTTNRYSGNTIYF. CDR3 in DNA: TGCGCCAGCAGCACCGGGACAACGAACCGTTACTCTGGAAACACCATATATTTT.

CDR3 region: CASSLQGTGSSGTEAFF. DNA of the CDR3: TGCGCCAGCAGCTTGCAAGGGACAGGGAGTAGTGGCACTGAAGCTTTCTTT. The chain couples TRBV5-1 to TRBJ1-1, with 9 bases lining up with TRBD1. After removal of 1 base from V and 4 bases from J, the junction contained 11 bases not matched to a gene. CDR1 and CDR2 (germline): SGHRS, YFSETQ. This CDR3 comprises 17 residues. Complete variable domain (other parts from reference TRBV5-1 and TRBJ1-1): KAGVTQTPRYLIKTRGQQVTLSCSPISGHRSVSWYQQTPGQGLQFLFEYFSETQRNKGNFPGRFSGRQFSNSRSEMNVSTLELGDSALYLCASSLQGTGSSGTEAFFGQGTRLTVV.

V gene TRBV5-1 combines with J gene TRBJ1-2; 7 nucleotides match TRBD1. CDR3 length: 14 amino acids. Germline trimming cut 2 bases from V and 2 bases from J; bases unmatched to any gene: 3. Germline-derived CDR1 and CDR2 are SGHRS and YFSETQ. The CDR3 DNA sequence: TGCGCCAGCAGCTTAAGGACAGGAAACTATGGCTACACCTTC. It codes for CASSLRTGNYGYTF.

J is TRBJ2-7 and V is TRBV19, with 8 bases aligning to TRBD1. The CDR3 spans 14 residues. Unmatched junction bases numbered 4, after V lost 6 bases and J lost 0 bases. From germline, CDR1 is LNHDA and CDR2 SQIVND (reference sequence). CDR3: CASSYRGDSYEQYF. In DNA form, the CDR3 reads TGTGCCAGTAGCTACAGGGGGGACTCCTACGAGCAGTACTTC.

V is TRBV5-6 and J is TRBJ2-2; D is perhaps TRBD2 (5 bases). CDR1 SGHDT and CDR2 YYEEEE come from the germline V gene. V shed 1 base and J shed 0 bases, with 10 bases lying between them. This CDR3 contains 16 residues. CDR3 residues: CASSLPAGANTGELFF. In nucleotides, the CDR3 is TGTGCCAGCAGCTTGCCCGCCGGGGCGAACACCGGGGAGCTGTTTTTT. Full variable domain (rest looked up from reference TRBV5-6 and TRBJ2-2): DAGVTQSPTHLIKTRGQQVTLRCSPKSGHDTVSWYQQALGQGPQFIFQYYEEEERQRGNFPDRFSGHQFPNYSSELNVNALLLGDSALYLCASSLPAGANTGELFFGEGSRLTVL.

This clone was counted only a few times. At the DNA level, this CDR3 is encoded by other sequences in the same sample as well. CDR3 coding DNA: TGTGCCTGGAGTTCAGGGAGCAATCAGCCCCAGCATTTT. Its protein is CAWSSGSNQPQHF. The chain uses TRBV30 and TRBJ1-5; maybe TRBD1 (5 bases). V shed 2 bases and J shed 1 base, with 6 bases lying between them. The CDR3 spans 13 residues. Germline CDR1 reads GTSNPN; CDR2 reads SVGIG (reference sequence). The full variable domain, its missing parts supplied by reference TRBV30 and TRBJ1-5, is SQTIHQWPATLVQPVGSPLSLECTVEGTSNPNLYWYRQAAGRGLQLLFYSVGIGQISSEVPQNLSASRPQDRQFILSSKKLLLSDSGFYLCAWSSGSNQPQHFGDGTRLSIL.

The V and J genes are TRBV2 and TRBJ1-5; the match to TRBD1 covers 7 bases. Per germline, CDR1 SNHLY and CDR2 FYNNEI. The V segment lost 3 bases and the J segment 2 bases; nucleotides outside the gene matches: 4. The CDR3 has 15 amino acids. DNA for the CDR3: TGTGCCAGCAGTGATTTCCAGGGGGGCAATCAGCCCCAGCATTTT. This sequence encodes CASSDFQGGNQPQHF.

The chain's CDR3 is CASIASGGSSYNEQFF. DNA for the CDR3: TGTGCCAGCATTGCTAGCGGGGGAAGCTCCTACAATGAGCAGTTCTTC. The V call is TRBV7-9, the J call TRBJ2-1; 10 bases are a match to TRBD2. The CDR3 totals 16 residues. Germline V gene sequence: CDR1 SEHNR, CDR2 FQNEAQ (reference sequence). V trimming: 7 bases; J trimming: 0 bases; junction bases outside the gene matches: 6. Full variable domain (missing parts from reference TRBV7-9 and TRBJ2-1): DTGVSQNPRHKITKRGQNVTFRCDPISEHNRLYWYRQTLGQGPEFLTYFQNEAQLEKSRLLSDRFSAERPKGSFSTLEIQRTEQGDSAMYLCASIASGGSSYNEQFFGPGTRLTVL.

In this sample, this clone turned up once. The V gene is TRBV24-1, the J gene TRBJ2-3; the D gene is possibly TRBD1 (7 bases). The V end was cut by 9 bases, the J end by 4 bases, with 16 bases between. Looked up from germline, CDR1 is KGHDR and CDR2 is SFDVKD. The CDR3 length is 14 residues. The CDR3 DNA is TGTGCCACCGCCAGGGGGGTTTCAGCAGATACGCAGTATTTT. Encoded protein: CATARGVSADTQYF.